Below, one TCR beta chain is given with its context. Its binding antigen is unknown. No base qualities exist here, and no much larger clone lies one base off it. This sample is drawn from a study of graft-versus-host responses after intestinal transplantation (dated by TCRdb to the early 2020s). Describing the broader study: The transplants that recipients got were multivisceral, liver-intestinal, or isolated intestinal. Anti-thymocyte globulin induction was given to all recipients, followed by maintenance tacrolimus and steroids for two to four years. After intestinal transplantation, graft-versus-host and host-versus-graft alloreactive T cell clones were followed in the graft, circulation and bone marrow using bulk TCR-beta CDR3 sequencing. To identify alloreactive clones, pre-transplant mixed lymphocyte reaction products were sequenced and compared with unstimulated pre-transplant donor and recipient T cells. The cohort enrolled fewer than 25 intestinal transplant recipients including one retransplant, and a few patients lacking pretransplant specimens were excluded. Donor T cell macrochimerism was defined as a peak of at least 4% donor T cells among recipient peripheral blood mononuclear cells. Samples from a few later patients were sequenced in-house on an Illumina MiSeq with MiXCR processing rather than by the commercial service. The paper's findings and limits, for the study overall: High GvH to HvG T cell clonal ratios were observed in the allografts of patients with donor T cell macrochimerism. Early after transplant, peak levels of circulating GvH clones were associated with declines in HvG clones. Conclusions were limited by the relatively low number and heterogeneity of intestinal transplant patients. GvH clones were found in recipient bone marrow, and some of the GvH clones appeared earlier in ileal mucosa or blood, which is consistent with an intestinal mucosal origin.

The time point label here, explained by the study, means: cells obtained before transplantation from donor or recipient. CD3+CD4+ and CD3+CD8+ populations were FACS-sorted from unstimulated pre-transplant donor and recipient cells taken from spleen or lymph nodes. Library creation used the immunoSEQ multiplex PCR assay. For most patients, genomic DNA was isolated with the Qiagen DNeasy Blood and Tissue Kit and sent frozen to Adaptive Biotechnologies for TCR sequencing. For most patients, high-throughput TCR-beta CDR3 sequencing of genomic DNA was performed by Adaptive Biotechnologies. Processing in the source paper ran as follows. Adaptive's ImmunoSEQ software was the source of the TCR sequencing data for 15 to 20 patients, while a few other patients were processed with MiXCR and VDJtools. To correct CD4 versus CD8 sorting errors, sequences present in both subsets at a frequency ratio below 5:1 were removed. CDR3 nucleotide sequences shared between donor and recipient were removed because the origin of such sequences could not be assigned. At least 2-fold expansion over unstimulated cells and a minimum CFSE-low frequency of 0.002% (template counts) or 0.001% (read counts) were required for clones to be classified as alloreactive. Clones detected in sequenced pre-transplant spleen, lymph node, or MLR CFSE-low populations of the donor or recipient were defined as mappable. Cumulative frequency of alloreactive clones was calculated as a percentage of all sequences weighted by copy number. TCRdb took over this immuneACCESS table, retaining in-frame rearrangements with V and J assigned. Such tables are incomplete; in checked studies, under half of the missing clones stem from an unresolved V gene, and the remainder is unexplained. The V and J calls and clone size were taken over from that table, and D and trimming were inferred from the DNA. This sample comprises about 70,000 clones, 85% to 95% of them detected only once. The top ten clones comprise about 0.56% of the sample.

CDR1 and CDR2 are read off the germline V gene (reference sequence) as MNHEY and SMNVEV. For this chain, trimming is 6 bases at the V end and 7 bases at the J end, and the number of junction bases without a gene match is 4. The CDR3 holds 12 amino acids from the cysteine to the phenylalanine. Solely the CDR3 DNA is kept, with 36 bases framed from the first base. The sequenced sample was unstimulated CD8+ T cells sorted from spleen or lymph node cells, obtained before intestinal transplant. The receptor was isolated from a human donor who received an intestinal transplant. The sequence joins TRBV27 to TRBJ2-3; 7 of the junction bases match TRBD1. CDR3 sequence: CASRPTGHTQYF. Here is the DNA: TGTGCCAGCAGACCGACAGGGCATACGCAGTATTTT.